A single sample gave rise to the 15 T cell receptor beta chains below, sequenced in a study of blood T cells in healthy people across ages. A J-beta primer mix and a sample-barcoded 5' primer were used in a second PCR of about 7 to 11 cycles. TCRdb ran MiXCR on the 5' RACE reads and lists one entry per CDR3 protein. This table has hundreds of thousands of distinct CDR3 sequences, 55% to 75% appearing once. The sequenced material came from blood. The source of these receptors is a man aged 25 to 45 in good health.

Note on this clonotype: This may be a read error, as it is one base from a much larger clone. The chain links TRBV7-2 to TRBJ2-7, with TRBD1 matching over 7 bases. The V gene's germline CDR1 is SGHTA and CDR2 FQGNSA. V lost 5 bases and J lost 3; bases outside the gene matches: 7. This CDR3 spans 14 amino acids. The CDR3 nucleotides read TGTGCCAGCAGCGCCCGGACAGGAAACTACGAGCAGTACTTC. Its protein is CASSARTGNYEQYF.

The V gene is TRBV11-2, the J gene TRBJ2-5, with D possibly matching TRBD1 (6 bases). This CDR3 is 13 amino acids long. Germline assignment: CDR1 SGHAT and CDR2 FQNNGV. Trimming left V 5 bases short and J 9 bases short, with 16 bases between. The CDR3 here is CASSRDRTPPQYF. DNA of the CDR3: TGTGCCAGCAGCCGTGACAGGACCCCCCCCCAGTACTTC.

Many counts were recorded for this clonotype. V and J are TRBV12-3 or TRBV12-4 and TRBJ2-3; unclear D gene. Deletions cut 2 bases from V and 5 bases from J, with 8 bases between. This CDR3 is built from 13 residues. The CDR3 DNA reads TGTGCCAGCAGTTTACAGGTCGGAGATACGCAGTATTTT. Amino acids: CASSLQVGDTQYF.

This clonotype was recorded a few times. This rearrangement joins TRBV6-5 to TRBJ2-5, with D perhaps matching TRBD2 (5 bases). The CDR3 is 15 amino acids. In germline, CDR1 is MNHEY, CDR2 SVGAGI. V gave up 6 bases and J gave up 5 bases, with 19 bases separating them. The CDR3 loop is CASRSRDGLEETQYF. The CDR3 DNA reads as TGTGCCAGCAGATCCCGAGACGGACTGGAGGAGACCCAGTACTTC.

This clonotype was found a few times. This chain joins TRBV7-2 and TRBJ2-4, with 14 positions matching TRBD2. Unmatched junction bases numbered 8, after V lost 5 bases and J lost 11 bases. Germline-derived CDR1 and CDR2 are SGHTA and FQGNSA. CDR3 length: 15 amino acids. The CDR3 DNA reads TGTGCCAGCAGCACCGGGACTAGCGGGAGTCGTGTTCAGTACTTC. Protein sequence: CASSTGTSGSRVQYF.

The CDR3: CASSRNSGSYNEQFF. The CDR3 region has the DNA TGTGCCAGCAGTCGAAATAGCGGGAGCTACAATGAGCAGTTCTTC. This chain uses TRBV7-3 with TRBJ2-1, with 9 bases that match TRBD2. The CDR3 consists of 15 residues. The germline CDR1 and CDR2 sequences are SGHTA and FQGTGA. Trimming removed 6 bases from V and 3 bases from J; junction bases left unmatched: 6.

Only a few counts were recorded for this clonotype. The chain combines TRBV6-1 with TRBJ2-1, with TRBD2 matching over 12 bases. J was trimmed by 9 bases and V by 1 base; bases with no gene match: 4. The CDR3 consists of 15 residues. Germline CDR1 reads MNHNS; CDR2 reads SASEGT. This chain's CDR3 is CASSEELAGGSEQFF. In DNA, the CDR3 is TGTGCCAGCAGTGAAGAACTAGCGGGAGGTTCTGAGCAGTTCTTC.

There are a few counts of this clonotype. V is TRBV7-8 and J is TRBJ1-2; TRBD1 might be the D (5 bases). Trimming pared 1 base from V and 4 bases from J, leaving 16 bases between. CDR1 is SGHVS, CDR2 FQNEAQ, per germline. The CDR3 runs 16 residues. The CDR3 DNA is TGTGCCAGCAGCTTAGAGTCGGCGGGGGTTACCTATGGCTACACCTTC. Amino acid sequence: CASSLESAGVTYGYTF.

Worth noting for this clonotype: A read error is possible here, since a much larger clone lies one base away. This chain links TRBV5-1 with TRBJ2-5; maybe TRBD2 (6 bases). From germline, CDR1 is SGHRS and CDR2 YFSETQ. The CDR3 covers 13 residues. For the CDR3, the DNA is TGCGCCAACAGCCGGGACTTGCAAGAGACCCAGTACTTC. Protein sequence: CANSRDLQETQYF.

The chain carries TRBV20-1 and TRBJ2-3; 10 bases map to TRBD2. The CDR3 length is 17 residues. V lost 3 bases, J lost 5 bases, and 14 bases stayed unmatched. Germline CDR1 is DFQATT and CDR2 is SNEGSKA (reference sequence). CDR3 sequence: CSASPSGSGSRGDTQYF. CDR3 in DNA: TGCAGTGCTAGCCCTAGCGGGAGCGGTTCGCGGGGAGATACGCAGTATTTT.

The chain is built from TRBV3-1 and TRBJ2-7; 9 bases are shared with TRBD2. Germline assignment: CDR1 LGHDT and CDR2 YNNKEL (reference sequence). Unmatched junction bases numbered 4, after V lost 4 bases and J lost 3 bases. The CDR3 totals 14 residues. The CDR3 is CASSRSSGSYEQYF. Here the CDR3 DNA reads TGTGCCAGCAGCCGTAGTAGCGGGAGCTACGAGCAGTACTTC.

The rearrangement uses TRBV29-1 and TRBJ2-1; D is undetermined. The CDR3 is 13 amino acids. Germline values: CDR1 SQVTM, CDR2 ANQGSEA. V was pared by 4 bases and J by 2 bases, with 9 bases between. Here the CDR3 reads CSVGSVAYNEQFF. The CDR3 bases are TGCAGCGTTGGGTCAGTAGCCTACAATGAGCAGTTCTTC.

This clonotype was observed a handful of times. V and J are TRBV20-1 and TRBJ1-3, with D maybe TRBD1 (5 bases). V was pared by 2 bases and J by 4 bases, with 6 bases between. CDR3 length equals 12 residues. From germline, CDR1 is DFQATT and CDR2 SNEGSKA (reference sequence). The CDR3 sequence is CSARQGGNTIYF. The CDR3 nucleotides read TGCAGTGCTAGACAGGGAGGAAACACCATATATTTT.

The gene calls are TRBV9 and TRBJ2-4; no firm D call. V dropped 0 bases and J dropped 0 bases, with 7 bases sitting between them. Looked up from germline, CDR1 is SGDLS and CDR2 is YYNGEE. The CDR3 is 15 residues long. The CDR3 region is CASSVGPQAKNIQYF. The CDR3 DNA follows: TGTGCCAGCAGCGTAGGACCGCAAGCCAAAAACATTCAGTACTTC.

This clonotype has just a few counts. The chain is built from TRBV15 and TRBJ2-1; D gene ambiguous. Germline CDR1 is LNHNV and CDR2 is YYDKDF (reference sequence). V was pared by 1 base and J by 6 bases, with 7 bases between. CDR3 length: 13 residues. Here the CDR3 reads CATSRGDSNEQFF. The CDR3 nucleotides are TGTGCCACCAGCAGAGGTGACTCCAATGAGCAGTTCTTC.